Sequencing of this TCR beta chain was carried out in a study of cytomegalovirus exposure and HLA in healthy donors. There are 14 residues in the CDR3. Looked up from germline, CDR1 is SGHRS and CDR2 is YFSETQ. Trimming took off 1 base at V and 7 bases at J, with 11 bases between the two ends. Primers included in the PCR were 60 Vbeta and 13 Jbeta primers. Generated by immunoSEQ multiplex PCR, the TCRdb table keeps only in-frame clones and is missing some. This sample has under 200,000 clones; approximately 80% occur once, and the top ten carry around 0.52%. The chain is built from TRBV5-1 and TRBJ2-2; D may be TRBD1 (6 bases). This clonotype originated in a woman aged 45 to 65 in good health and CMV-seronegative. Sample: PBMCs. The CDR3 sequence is CASSLTGIDGELFF. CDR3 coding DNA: TGCGCCAGCAGCTTGACAGGGATCGACGGGGAGCTGTTTTTT.